This T cell receptor (beta chain) was sequenced during a study of brain T cells in children with intractable seizures. Here immunoSEQ multiplex PCR was the method, and the copy in TCRdb shows in-frame clones only, minus some. The top ten hold around 6% of the sample, which has 300,000 to 400,000 clones, about 94% seen once. Study results and caveats: HCMV serostatus was not known, and viral specificity came from CDR3 similarity only.

As concerns this clone: Its cognate antigen is unknown.

Time point defined: blood from clinic visit 5 months post-surgery; TSC patient then seizure free. Surgery cases with the highest brain T cell transcript signatures were chosen for sequencing. Patients received at least one anti-epileptic drug before surgery. Unmatched junction bases numbered 1, after V lost 3 bases and J lost 0 bases. This CDR3 has 15 amino acids. CDR1 and CDR2 from the germline V gene are PRHDT and FYEKMQ (reference sequence). This receptor was taken from a boy in the first two years of life with tuberous sclerosis and intractable seizures. The chain couples TRBV13 to TRBJ1-4; 7 positions match TRBD1. Sample: peripheral blood, taken roughly 5 months after surgery. This chain's CDR3 is CASSLTGPTNEKLFF. CDR3 bases: TGTGCCAGCAGCTTGACAGGGCCAACTAATGAAAAACTGTTTTTT.